This entry is about one T cell receptor beta chain. This record belongs to a study of blood T cell repertoires in COVID-19. Overall study: PBMCs, B-cell-depleted T cells, or T cells were the source of the cDNA or gDNA that made up the material.

The repertoire was sequenced with immunoSEQ multiplex PCR; TCRdb's copy has only in-frame clones and lacks some. Here the sample spans a few hundred thousand clones, approximately 83% being singletons. The CDR3 is 17 amino acids. The V and J ends lost 0 bases and 5 bases respectively, with 18 bases between them. The germline gives CDR1 SGDLS, CDR2 YYNGEE. The source material was peripheral blood. The J gene is TRBJ2-1, the V gene TRBV9; possible D gene TRBD2, 6 bases. This clonotype was sampled from a woman in her thirties who had recovered from COVID-19. The DNA of the CDR3 is TGTGCCAGCAGCGTAGACCTCGGGGACTTCGCGGACAATGAGCAGTTCTTC. It encodes CASSVDLGDFADNEQFF.